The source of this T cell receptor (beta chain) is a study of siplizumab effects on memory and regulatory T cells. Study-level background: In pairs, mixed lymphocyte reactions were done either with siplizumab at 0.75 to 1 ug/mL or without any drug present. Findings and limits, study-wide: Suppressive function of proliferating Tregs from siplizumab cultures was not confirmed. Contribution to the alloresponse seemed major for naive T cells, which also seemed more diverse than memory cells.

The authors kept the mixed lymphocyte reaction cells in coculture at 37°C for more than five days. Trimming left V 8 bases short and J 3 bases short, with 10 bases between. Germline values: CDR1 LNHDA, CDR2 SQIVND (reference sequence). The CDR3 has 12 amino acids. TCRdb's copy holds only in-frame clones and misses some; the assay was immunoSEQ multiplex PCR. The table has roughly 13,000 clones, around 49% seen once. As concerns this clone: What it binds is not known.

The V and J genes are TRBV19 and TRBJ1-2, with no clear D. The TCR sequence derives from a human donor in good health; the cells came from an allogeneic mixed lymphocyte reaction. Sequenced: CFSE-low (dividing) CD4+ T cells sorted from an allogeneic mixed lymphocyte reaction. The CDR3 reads CASSRRDYGYTF. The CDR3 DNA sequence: TGTGCCAGTTCGAGGCGCGACTATGGCTACACCTTC.